This T cell receptor beta chain originates from a study of T cell responses to AZD1222 COVID-19 vaccine. Sequencing was performed with immunoSEQ multiplex PCR; in TCRdb, only in-frame clones are kept and a portion is missing. The table has some 170,000 clones, roughly 92% seen once. Specimen: peripheral blood, collected on day 0 of AZD1222 vaccination. The TCR sequence derives from an adult in good health.

The CDR3 sequence: CASSYSDFYTDTQYF. CDR3 nucleotides: TGTGCCAGCAGTTACTCGGACTTTTACACAGATACGCAGTATTTT. The chain combines TRBV6-5 with TRBJ2-3, with D perhaps matching TRBD2 (5 bases). CDR3 length: 15 amino acids. Germline assignment: CDR1 MNHEY and CDR2 SVGAGI. Trimming pared 0 bases from V and 2 bases from J, leaving 9 bases between.